The present TCR beta chain was sequenced within a study of glioma-infiltrating T cells. Details on this clonotype: What it binds is unknown.

Study-level results: Tissue-blood divergence was below expectation in non-neoplastic patients, above in gliomas. Very few CDR3 sequences were shared between tissue and blood.

The length of the CDR3 is 11 residues. The V end lost 7 bases, the J end lost 5 bases, and 7 bases lay between the germline ends. Germline V lookup: CDR1 MNHEY, CDR2 SMNVEV (reference sequence). Amplification of TCR alpha and beta CDR3 regions from RNA used iRepertoire nested multiplex PCR. From the multiplex PCR reads, TCRdb called clonotypes with MiXCR, one entry per CDR3 protein. The data hold some 16,000 distinct CDR3 sequences, with 55% to 70% observed a single time. V is TRBV27 and J is TRBJ2-3; D ambiguous. The material sequenced was glioma tissue, nonneoplastic brain tissue, or PBMCs (not recorded which). The origin of this receptor is a human donor with low-grade glioma or glioblastoma, undergoing nonglioma brain surgery, or in good health (not recorded which). As DNA, the CDR3 is TGTGCCAGCATTATTAGAGATACGCAGTATTTT. Its translation is CASIIRDTQYF.